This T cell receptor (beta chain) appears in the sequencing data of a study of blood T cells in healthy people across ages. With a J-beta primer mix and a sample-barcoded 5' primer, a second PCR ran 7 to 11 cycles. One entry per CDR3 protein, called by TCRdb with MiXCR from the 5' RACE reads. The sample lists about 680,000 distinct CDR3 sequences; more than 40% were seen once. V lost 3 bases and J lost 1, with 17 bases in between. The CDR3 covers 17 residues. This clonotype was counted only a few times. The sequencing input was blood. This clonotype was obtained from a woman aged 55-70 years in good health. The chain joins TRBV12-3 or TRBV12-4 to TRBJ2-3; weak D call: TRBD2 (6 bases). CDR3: CASSLGPRDSGTDTQYF. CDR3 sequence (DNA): TGTGCCAGCAGTTTGGGTCCCCGGGACTCTGGCACAGATACGCAGTATTTT.